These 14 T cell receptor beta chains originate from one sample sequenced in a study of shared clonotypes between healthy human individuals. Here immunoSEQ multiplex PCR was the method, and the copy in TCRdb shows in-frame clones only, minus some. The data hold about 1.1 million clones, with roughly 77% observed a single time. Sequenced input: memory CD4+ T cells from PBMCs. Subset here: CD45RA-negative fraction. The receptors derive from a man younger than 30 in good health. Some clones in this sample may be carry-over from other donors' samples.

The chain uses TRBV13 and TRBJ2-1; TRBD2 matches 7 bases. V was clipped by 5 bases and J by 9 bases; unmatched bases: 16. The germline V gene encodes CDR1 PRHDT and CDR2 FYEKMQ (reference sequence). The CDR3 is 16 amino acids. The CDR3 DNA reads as TGTGCCAGCAGCCTCAGGAGGGGAGGGCGTGAGGGTGAGCAGTTCTTC. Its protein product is CASSLRRGGREGEQFF.

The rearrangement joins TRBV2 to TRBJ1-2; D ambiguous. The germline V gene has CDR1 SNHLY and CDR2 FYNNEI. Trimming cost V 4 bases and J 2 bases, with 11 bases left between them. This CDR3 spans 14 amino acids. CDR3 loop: CASSGENRNYGYTF. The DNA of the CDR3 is TGTGCCAGCAGTGGGGAGAATAGGAACTATGGCTACACCTTC.

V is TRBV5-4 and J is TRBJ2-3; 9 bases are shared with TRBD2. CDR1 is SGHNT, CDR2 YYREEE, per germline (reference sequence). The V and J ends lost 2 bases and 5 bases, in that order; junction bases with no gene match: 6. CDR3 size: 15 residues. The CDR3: CASSFGTSLGDTQYF. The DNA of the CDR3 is TGTGCCAGCAGCTTCGGGACTAGCCTGGGAGATACGCAGTATTTT. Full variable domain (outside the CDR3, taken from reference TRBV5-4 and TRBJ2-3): ETGVTQSPTHLIKTRGQQVTLRCSSQSGHNTVSWYQQALGQGPQFIFQYYREEENGRGNFPPRFSGLQFPNYSSELNVNALELDDSALYLCASSFGTSLGDTQYFGPGTRLTVL.

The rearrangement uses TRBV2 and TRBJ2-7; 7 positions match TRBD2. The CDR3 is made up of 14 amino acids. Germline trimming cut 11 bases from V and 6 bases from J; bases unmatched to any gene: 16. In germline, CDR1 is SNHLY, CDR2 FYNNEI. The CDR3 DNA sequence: TGTGCCTCCCCTCGGGGAGGGACCTATCGCGAGCAGTACTTC. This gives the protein CASPRGGTYREQYF.

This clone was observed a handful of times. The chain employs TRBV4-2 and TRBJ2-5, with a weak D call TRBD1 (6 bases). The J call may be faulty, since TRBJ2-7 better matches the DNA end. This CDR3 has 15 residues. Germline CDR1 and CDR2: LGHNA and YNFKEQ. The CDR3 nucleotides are TGTGCCAGCAGCCAAACCCAGGGGAGCTCCTACGAGCAGTACTTC. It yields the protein CASSQTQGSSYEQYF.

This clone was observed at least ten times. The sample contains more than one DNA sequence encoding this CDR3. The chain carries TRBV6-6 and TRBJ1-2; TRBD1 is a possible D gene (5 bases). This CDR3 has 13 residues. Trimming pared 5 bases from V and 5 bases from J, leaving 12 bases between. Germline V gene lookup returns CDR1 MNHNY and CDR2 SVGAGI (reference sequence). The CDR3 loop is CASSLQGEYGYTF. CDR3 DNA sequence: TGTGCCAGCAGTCTCCAGGGAGAATATGGCTACACCTTC.

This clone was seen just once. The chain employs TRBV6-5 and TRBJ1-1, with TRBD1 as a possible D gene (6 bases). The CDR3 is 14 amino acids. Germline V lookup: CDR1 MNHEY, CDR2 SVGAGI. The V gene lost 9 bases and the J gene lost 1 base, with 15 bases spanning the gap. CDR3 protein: CARPPLGGNTEAFF. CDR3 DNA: TGTGCCAGACCCCCCCTAGGGGGGAACACTGAAGCTTTCTTT.

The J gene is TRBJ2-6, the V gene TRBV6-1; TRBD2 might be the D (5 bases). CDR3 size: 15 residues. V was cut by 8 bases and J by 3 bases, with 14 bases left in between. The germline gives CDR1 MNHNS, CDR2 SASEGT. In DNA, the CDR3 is TGTGCCAGCGCTCCCGTCGGGGTTGGGGCCAACGTCCTGACTTTC. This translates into CASAPVGVGANVLTF.

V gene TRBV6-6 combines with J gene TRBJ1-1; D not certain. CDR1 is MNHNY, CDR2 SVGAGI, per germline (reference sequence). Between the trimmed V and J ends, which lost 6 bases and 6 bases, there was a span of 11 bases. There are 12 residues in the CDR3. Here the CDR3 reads CASSPARAEAFF. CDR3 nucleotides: TGTGCCAGCAGCCCTGCTCGTGCTGAAGCTTTCTTT.

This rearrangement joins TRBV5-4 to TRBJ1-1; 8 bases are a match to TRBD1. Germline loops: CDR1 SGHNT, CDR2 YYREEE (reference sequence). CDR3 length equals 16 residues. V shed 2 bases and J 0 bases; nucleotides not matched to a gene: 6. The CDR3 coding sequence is TGTGCCAGCAGCTTCCCGACAGGGGCGATGAACACTGAAGCTTTCTTT. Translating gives CASSFPTGAMNTEAFF.

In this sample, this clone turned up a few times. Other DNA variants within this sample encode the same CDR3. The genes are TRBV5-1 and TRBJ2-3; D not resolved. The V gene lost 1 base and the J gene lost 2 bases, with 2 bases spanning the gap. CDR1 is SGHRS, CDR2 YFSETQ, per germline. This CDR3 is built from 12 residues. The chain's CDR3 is CASSLTTDTQYF. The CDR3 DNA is TGCGCCAGCAGCTTGACCACAGATACGCAGTATTTT.

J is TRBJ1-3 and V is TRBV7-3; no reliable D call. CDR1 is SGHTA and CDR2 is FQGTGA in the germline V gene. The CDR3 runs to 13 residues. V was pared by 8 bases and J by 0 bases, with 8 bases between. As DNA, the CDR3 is TGTGCCAGCTCAGTAGGCTCTGGAAACACCATATATTTT. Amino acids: CASSVGSGNTIYF.

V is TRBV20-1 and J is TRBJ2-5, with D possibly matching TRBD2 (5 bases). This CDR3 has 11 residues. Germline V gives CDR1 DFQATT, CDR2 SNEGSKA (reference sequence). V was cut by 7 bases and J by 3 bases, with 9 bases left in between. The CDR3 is CSGEREETQYF. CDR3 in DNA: TGCAGTGGAGAGAGGGAAGAGACCCAGTACTTC.

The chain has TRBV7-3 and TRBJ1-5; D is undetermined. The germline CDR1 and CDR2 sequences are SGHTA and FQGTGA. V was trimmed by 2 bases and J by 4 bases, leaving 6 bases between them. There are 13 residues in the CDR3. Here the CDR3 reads CASSLDHNQPQHF. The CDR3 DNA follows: TGTGCCAGCAGCTTAGATCATAATCAGCCCCAGCATTTT.